A single sample gave rise to the 13 T cell receptor beta chains below, sequenced in a study of blood T cells in healthy people across ages (dated by TCRdb to between 2014 and 2016). The library was prepared using 5' RACE. The listed sequencing device is Illumina HiSeq 2500. A second PCR of roughly 7 to 11 cycles was run with a J-beta primer mix and a sample-barcoded 5' primer. The public reads were reanalyzed by TCRdb: fastp trimming at Q25, MiXCR alignment, in-frame beta chains only. CDR3 protein duplicates are merged, each entry listing the most common genes and DNA. The sample has about 640,000 distinct CDR3 sequences on record, about 53% of them singletons. Over 30% of the sample is taken by the ten largest. The specimen sequenced was blood. The receptors come from a man aged 55 to 69 in good health.

On this clonotype itself: Given the absence of the conserved phenylalanine or tryptophan at the CDR3 end, a read error is likely. It is unclear where the CDR3 begins or ends on the DNA, so no DNA is shown, and the CDR3 is as TCRdb lists it. V gene TRBV7-9 combines with J gene TRBJ2-1. CDR1 and CDR2 (germline): SEHNR, FQNEAQ (reference sequence). The CDR3 length equals 8 residues, ends included. CDR3 in amino acids: CASSLWVG.

The V call is TRBV5-6, the J call TRBJ1-2; 11 positions match TRBD1. This CDR3 region has 14 residues. V lost 6 bases, J lost 8 bases, and 9 bases stayed unmatched. CDR1 is SGHDT, CDR2 YYEEEE, per germline. The CDR3 loop is CASITGQGAGGYTF. CDR3 in DNA: TGTGCCAGCATCACTGGACAGGGGGCGGGCGGCTACACCTTC.

This rearrangement joins TRBV6-6 to TRBJ2-3; 9 bases map to TRBD2. CDR1 and CDR2 (germline): MNHNY, SVGAGI (reference sequence). CDR3 length: 17 residues. J gave up 0 bases and V 2 bases, and 6 bases lay outside the gene matches. Here the CDR3 DNA reads TGTGCCAGCAGTTACCGTAGCGGGGGACGAAGCACAGATACGCAGTATTTT. Its protein is CASSYRSGGRSTDTQYF.

This clonotype was observed a handful of times. The chain has TRBV29-1 and TRBJ2-3, with D uncertain. From germline, CDR1 is SQVTM and CDR2 ANQGSEA. The CDR3 contains 12 residues. The V end was cut by 7 bases, the J end by 6 bases, with 14 bases between. CDR3 residues: CSAGLNFDTQYF. CDR3 coding DNA: TGCAGCGCAGGATTGAATTTCGATACGCAGTATTTT.

The rearrangement uses TRBV29-1 and TRBJ2-5, with TRBD1 as a possible D gene (6 bases). Germline-derived CDR1 and CDR2 are SQVTM and ANQGSEA. The CDR3 is 13 amino acids. The germline V and J ends were trimmed by 4 bases and 5 bases, with 14 bases remaining between them. The DNA for the CDR3 is TGCAGCGTTGGGACAGTCCTCCGGGAGACCCAGTACTTC. Residues: CSVGTVLRETQYF. Full variable domain (outside the CDR3, taken from reference TRBV29-1 and TRBJ2-5): SAVISQKPSRDICQRGTSLTIQCQVDSQVTMMFWYRQQPGQSLTLIATANQGSEATYESGFVIDKFPISRPNLTFSTLTVSNMSPEDSSIYLCSVGTVLRETQYFGPGTRLLVL.

The rearrangement uses TRBV18 and TRBJ1-4; D remains unclear. CDR1 and CDR2 from the germline V gene are KGHSH and LQKENI. CDR3 length equals 14 residues. V shed 5 bases and J shed 0 bases, with 7 bases lying between them. The CDR3 DNA follows: TGTGCCAGCTCAAGGTCAGCAACTAATGAAAAACTGTTTTTT. It specifies CASSRSATNEKLFF.

This chain uses TRBV2 with TRBJ1-5; D not resolved. Trimming cost V 3 bases and J 3 bases, with 9 bases left between them. The CDR3 extends over 14 amino acids. Germline V gene sequence: CDR1 SNHLY, CDR2 FYNNEI. CDR3 in amino acids: CASSDRSVNQPQHF. CDR3 coding DNA: TGTGCCAGCAGTGACCGTTCGGTCAATCAGCCCCAGCATTTT.

V and J are TRBV12-3 or TRBV12-4 and TRBJ2-4; 7 nucleotides agree with TRBD2. Losses at the gene ends were 7 bases for V and 0 bases for J; bases not matched to a gene: 6. The CDR3 contains 15 residues. CDR3 amino acids: CASTEAGLAKNIQYF. The CDR3, as DNA: TGTGCCAGCACCGAAGCGGGGTTAGCCAAAAACATTCAGTACTTC.

This clonotype showed up just once. The chain has TRBV4-3 and TRBJ2-3; D ambiguous. The CDR3 contains 15 residues. Trimming removed 5 bases at V and 0 bases at J, with 12 bases between. From germline, CDR1 is LGHNA and CDR2 YSLEER. CDR3 bases: TGCGCCAGCAGCACCTGGCGGTCTAGCACAGATACGCAGTATTTT. This sequence encodes CASSTWRSSTDTQYF.

The chain couples TRBV10-3 to TRBJ1-2; no reliable D call. The germline V gene encodes CDR1 ENHRY and CDR2 SYGVKD. V lost 3 bases and J lost 8, with 7 bases in between. The CDR3 runs to 11 residues. DNA for the CDR3: TGTGCCATCAGTGAAGCGGCAGGCTACACCTTC. It specifies CAISEAAGYTF.

The rearrangement uses TRBV2 and TRBJ2-3; either TRBD1 or TRBD2 may supply D (7 bases each). The CDR3 loop spans 16 amino acids. Trimming took off 4 bases at V and 0 bases at J, with 14 bases between the two ends. The germline gives CDR1 SNHLY, CDR2 FYNNEI. CDR3 region: CASSVPRGGSTDTQYF. CDR3 bases: TGTGCCAGCAGTGTCCCCAGGGGGGGGAGCACAGATACGCAGTATTTT.

This chain joins TRBV18 and TRBJ2-1, with TRBD2 matching 10 bases. Germline lookup yields CDR1 KGHSH and CDR2 LQKENI. V lost 4 bases, J lost 7 bases, and 10 bases stayed unmatched. This CDR3 spans 16 amino acids. The CDR3 protein is CASSLRTSGGSNEQFF. The CDR3, as DNA: TGTGCCAGCTCACTCCGGACTAGCGGCGGGAGTAATGAGCAGTTCTTC.

This clonotype has just a few counts. This chain uses TRBV4-1 with TRBJ2-7, with 8 positions matching TRBD1. V gave up 2 bases and J gave up 1 base; unmatched junction bases: 4. Germline V CDR1 and CDR2: MGHRA, YSYEKL. The CDR3 extends over 15 amino acids. The CDR3 DNA follows: TGCGCCAGCAGCCAAAGACAGGGGACATCCTACGAGCAGTACTTC. It yields the protein CASSQRQGTSYEQYF.